This paragraph reports one T cell receptor (beta chain). The sample comes from a study of blood T cell repertoires in COVID-19. For the study at large: From T cells, B-cell-depleted T cells, or PBMCs came the material, which was cDNA or gDNA.

Sequencing was performed with immunoSEQ multiplex PCR; in TCRdb, only in-frame clones are kept and a portion is missing. Of fewer than 85,000 clones listed, about 90% are singletons. V shed 3 bases and J 4 bases; nucleotides not matched to a gene: 6. Germline V lookup: CDR1 MDHEN, CDR2 SYDVKM. This CDR3 is built from 15 residues. Sequencing was carried out using peripheral blood. V usage is TRBV28 and J usage is TRBJ1-2, with TRBD1 identical over 9 bases. The source is a woman between 45 and 65 years old in a cohort sampled during active COVID-19. CDR3 region: CASSLGTGPFYGYTF. In DNA, the CDR3 is TGTGCCAGCAGTTTGGGGACAGGGCCCTTCTATGGCTACACCTTC.